One and the same sample provided the 2 T cell receptor beta chains below, sequenced in a study of CD8 T cells in Susac syndrome. RNA amounts of roughly 0.5 to 1 ug underwent reverse transcription with random hexamers. TCRdb analysed the immunoSEQ multiplex PCR reads with MiXCR anew, one entry per CDR3 protein. This sample has approximately 120,000 distinct CDR3 sequences, with approximately 96% found just once. The sample consisted of CD8+ T cells from PBMCs. The receptors come from a human donor with Susac syndrome.

The rearrangement uses TRBV24-1 and TRBJ1-2; D perhaps matches TRBD1 (6 bases). CDR1 is KGHDR, CDR2 SFDVKD, per germline. This CDR3 region has 14 residues. The ends were cut back, 4 bases at V and 0 bases at J, with 8 bases in the middle. CDR3 in DNA: TGTGCCACCAGTGACGACAGGTCTAACTATGGCTACACCTTC. As protein: CATSDDRSNYGYTF.

The chain employs TRBV25-1 and TRBJ2-2; 9 bases are a match to TRBD1. With 1 base clipped from V and 3 bases from J, the junction kept 3 bases outside the gene matches. The CDR3 spans 16 residues. In germline, CDR1 is MGHDK, CDR2 SYGVNS. This CDR3 reads CASSEFWTGDTGELFF. CDR3 sequence (DNA): TGTGCCAGCAGTGAATTCTGGACAGGGGACACCGGGGAGCTGTTTTTT. Combining the CDR3 with reference TRBV25-1 and TRBJ2-2 gives the whole variable domain EADIYQTPRYLVIGTGKKITLECSQTMGHDKMYWYQQDPGMELHLIHYSYGVNSTEKGDLSSESTVSRIRTEHFPLTLESARPSHTSQYLCASSEFWTGDTGELFFGEGSRLTVL.